The clone carrying this TCR beta chain is medium-sized in the sample. Multiplex PCR with BIOMED2 TRB-A/B primer pools amplified TRB rearrangements. MiXCR, applied by TCRdb to the multiplex PCR reads, yields one record per CDR3 protein. The table records 20,000 to 25,000 distinct CDR3 sequences, under 30% of them present only once. V lost 1 base and J lost 7, with 10 bases in between. CDR1 is SGHAT, CDR2 FQDESV, per germline (reference sequence). This CDR3 has 13 residues. From blood, about 250-500 ng of genomic DNA served as TRB template. The sample originates from a study of T and B cells in COVID-19 patients.

The material sequenced was blood. This sequence joins TRBV11-1 and TRBJ1-1; D gene ambiguous. The TCR comes from a human donor who had recovered from COVID-19. The CDR3 reads CASSLGQYGEAFF. CDR3 sequence (DNA): TGTGCCAGCAGCTTAGGGCAGTACGGTGAAGCTTTCTTT.